The clone carrying this T cell receptor (beta chain) was seen ten or more times. From 500 ng of total RNA, TCR beta-specific cDNA was reverse-transcribed using a constant-region primer. Sequencing libraries for TCR beta derived from three nested multiplex PCR rounds that used slightly modified ARM-PCR. A single record per CDR3 protein comes from TCRdb applying MiXCR to the multiplex PCR reads. Here the sample spans under 110,000 distinct CDR3 sequences, about 63% being singletons. Co-extracting RNA and DNA was done with roughly 17-31 mg of unsorted bulk tissue as input. This specimen comes from a study of tumor-infiltrating lymphocytes in primary liver carcinoma. This clonotype was obtained from a woman aged 55-70 years with primary liver carcinoma and hepatitis B virus infection. Sample: liver tumor tissue from sampling region 2. The subset was: tumor region T2, inferior pole.

CDR3 DNA sequence: TGCAGCGACCTACTAGCGGGAGGGTCGGATACGCAGTATTTT. This encodes CSDLLAGGSDTQYF. The chain recombines TRBV29-1 with TRBJ2-3; 13 bases match TRBD2. Germline CDR1 and CDR2: SQVTM and ANQGSEA. The V segment lost 7 bases and the J segment 6 bases; nucleotides outside the gene matches: 7. CDR3 size: 14 residues.